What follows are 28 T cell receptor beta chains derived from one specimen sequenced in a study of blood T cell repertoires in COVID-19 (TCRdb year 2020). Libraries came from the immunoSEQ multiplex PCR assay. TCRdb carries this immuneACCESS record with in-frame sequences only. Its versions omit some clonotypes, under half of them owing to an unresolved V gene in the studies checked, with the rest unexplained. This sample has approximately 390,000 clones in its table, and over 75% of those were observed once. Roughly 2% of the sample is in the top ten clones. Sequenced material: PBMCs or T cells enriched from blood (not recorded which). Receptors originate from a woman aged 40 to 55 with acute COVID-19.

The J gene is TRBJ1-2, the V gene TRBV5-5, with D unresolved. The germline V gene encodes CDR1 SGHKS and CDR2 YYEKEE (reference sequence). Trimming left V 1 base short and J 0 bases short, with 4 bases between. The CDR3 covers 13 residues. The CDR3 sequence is CASSLLANYGYTF. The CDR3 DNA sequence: TGTGCCAGCAGCTTGTTAGCTAACTATGGCTACACCTTC.

CDR3 loop: CASSILSVAYGYTF. The DNA for the CDR3 is TGTGCCAGTAGTATACTGTCAGTAGCGTATGGCTACACCTTC. V usage is TRBV19 and J usage is TRBJ1-2; no definite D call. The CDR3 runs 14 residues. In germline, CDR1 is LNHDA, CDR2 SQIVND (reference sequence). Trimming shortened V by 2 bases and J by 5 bases, and 12 bases separated the two germline ends.

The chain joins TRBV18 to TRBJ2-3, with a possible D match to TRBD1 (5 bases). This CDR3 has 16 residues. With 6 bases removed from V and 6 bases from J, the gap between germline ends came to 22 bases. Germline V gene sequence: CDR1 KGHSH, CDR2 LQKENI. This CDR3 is CASSPREDPWPDTQYF. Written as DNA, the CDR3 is TGTGCCAGCTCTCCCAGGGAAGATCCCTGGCCGGATACGCAGTATTTT.

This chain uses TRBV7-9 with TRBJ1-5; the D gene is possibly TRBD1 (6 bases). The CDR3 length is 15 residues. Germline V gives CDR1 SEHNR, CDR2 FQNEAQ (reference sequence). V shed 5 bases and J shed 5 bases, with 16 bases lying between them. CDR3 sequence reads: CASSPQGGGHQPQHF. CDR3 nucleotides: TGTGCCAGCAGCCCTCAGGGCGGGGGGCATCAGCCCCAGCATTTT.

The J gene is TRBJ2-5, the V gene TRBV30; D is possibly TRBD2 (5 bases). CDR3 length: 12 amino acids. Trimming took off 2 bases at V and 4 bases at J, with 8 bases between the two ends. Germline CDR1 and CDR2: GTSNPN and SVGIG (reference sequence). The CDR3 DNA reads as TGTGCCTGGAGTCCCGGAGGAGAGACCCAGTACTTC. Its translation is CAWSPGGETQYF. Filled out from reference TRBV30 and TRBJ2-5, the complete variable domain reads SQTIHQWPATLVQPVGSPLSLECTVEGTSNPNLYWYRQAAGRGLQLLFYSVGIGQISSEVPQNLSASRPQDRQFILSSKKLLLSDSGFYLCAWSPGGETQYFGPGTRLLVL.

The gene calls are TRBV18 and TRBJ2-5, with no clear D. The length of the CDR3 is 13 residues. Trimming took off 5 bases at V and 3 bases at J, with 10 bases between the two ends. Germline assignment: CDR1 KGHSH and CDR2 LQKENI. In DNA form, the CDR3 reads TGTGCCAGCTCATCCCTGAGAAAAGAGACCCAGTACTTC. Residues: CASSSLRKETQYF.

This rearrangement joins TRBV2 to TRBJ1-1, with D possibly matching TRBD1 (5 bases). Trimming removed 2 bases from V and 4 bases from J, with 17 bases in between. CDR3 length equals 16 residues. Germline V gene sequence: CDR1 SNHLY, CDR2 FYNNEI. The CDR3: CASSEQGVSRGTEAFF. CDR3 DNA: TGTGCCAGCAGTGAACAAGGGGTAAGCAGAGGCACTGAAGCTTTCTTT.

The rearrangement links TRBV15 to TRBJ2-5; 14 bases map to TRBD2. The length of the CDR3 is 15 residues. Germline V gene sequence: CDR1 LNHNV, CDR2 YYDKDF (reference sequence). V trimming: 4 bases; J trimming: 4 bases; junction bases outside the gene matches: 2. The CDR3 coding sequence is TGTGCCACCAGCAAAGGACTAGCGGGGGGAGAGACCCAGTACTTC. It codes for CATSKGLAGGETQYF.

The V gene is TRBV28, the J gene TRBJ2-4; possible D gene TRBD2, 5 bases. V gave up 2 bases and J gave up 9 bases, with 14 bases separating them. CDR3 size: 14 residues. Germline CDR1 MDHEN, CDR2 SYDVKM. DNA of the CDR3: TGTGCCAGCAGTTTAACCGGGGTTCGACCCATTCAGTACTTC. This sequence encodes CASSLTGVRPIQYF. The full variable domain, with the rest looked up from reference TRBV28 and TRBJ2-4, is DVKVTQSSRYLVKRTGEKVFLECVQDMDHENMFWYRQDPGLGLRLIYFSYDVKMKEKGDIPEGYSVSREKKERFSLILESASTNQTSMYLCASSLTGVRPIQYFGAGTRLSVL.

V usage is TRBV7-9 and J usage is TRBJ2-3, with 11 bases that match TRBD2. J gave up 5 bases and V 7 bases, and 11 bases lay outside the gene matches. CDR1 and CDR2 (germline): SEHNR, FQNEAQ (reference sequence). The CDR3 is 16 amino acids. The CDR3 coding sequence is TGTGCCAGCAATCAAGGAGCTAGCGGGGGGTTAGATACGCAGTATTTT. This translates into CASNQGASGGLDTQYF. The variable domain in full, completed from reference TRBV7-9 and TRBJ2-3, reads DTGVSQNPRHKITKRGQNVTFRCDPISEHNRLYWYRQTLGQGPEFLTYFQNEAQLEKSRLLSDRFSAERPKGSFSTLEIQRTEQGDSAMYLCASNQGASGGLDTQYFGPGTRLTVL.

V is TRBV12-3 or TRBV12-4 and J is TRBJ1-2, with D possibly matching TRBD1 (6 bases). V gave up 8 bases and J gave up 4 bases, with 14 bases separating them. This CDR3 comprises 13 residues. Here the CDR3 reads CASRSGGSYGYTF. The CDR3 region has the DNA TGTGCCAGCCGGTCGGGGGGCTCCTATGGCTACACCTTC.

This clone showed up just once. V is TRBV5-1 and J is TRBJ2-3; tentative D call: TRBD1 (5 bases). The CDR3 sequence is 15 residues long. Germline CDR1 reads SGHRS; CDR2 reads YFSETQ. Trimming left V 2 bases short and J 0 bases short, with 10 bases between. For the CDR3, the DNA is TGCGCCAGCAGCTTTTCTGGGGCTAGCACAGATACGCAGTATTTT. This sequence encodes CASSFSGASTDTQYF. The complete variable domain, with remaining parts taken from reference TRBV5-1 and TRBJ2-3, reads KAGVTQTPRYLIKTRGQQVTLSCSPISGHRSVSWYQQTPGQGLQFLFEYFSETQRNKGNFPGRFSGRQFSNSRSEMNVSTLELGDSALYLCASSFSGASTDTQYFGPGTRLTVL.

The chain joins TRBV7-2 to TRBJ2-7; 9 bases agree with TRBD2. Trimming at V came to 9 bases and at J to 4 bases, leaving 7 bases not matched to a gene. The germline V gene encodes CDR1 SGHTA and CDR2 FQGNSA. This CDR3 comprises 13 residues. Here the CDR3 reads CASGASGIYEQYF. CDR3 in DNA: TGTGCCAGTGGAGCTAGCGGGATTTACGAGCAGTACTTC.

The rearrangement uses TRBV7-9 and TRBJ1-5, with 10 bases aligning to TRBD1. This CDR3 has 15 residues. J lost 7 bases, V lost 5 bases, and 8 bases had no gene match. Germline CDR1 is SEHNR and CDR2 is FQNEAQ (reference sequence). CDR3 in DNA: TGTGCCAGCAGCCCTAAGGGGACAGGGGACCAGCCCCAGCATTTT. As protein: CASSPKGTGDQPQHF.

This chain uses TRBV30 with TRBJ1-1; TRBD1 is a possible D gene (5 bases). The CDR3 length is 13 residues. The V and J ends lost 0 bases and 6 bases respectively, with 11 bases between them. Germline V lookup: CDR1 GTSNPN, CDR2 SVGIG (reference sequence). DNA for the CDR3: TGTGCCTGGAGTGTATTCCAAGGGGCTGAAGCTTTCTTT. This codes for CAWSVFQGAEAFF.

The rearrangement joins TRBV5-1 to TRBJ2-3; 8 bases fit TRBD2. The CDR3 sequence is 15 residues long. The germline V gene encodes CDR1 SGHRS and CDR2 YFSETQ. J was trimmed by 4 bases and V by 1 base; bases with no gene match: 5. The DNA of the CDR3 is TGCGCCAGCAGCTTGTACGGGGGGGCCCCAGATACGCAGTATTTT. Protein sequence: CASSLYGGAPDTQYF.

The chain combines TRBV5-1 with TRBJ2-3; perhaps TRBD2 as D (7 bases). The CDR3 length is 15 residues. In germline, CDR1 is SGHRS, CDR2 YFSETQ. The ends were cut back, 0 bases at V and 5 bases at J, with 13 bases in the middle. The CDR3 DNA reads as TGCGCCAGCAGCTTGGTCGGGGGGCCCGGAGATACGCAGTATTTT. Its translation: CASSLVGGPGDTQYF.

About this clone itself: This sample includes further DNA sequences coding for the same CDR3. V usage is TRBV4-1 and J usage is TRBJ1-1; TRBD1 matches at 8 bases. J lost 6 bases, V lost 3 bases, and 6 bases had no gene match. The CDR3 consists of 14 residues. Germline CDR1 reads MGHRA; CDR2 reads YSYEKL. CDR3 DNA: TGCGCCAGCAGCCAGACTGACAGGGGCCCTGAAGCTTTCTTT. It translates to CASSQTDRGPEAFF.

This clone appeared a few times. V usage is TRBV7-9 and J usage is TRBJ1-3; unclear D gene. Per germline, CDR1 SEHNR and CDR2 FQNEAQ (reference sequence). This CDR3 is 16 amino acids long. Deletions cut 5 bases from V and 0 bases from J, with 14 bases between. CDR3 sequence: CASSLHGGSSGNTIYF. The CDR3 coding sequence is TGTGCCAGCAGCCTACACGGCGGGAGCTCTGGAAACACCATATATTTT.

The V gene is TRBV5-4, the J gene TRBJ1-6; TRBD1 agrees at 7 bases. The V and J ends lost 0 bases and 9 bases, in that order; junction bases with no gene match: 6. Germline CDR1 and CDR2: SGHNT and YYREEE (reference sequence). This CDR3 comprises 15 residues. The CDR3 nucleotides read TGTGCCAGCAGCTTGGCAGGGGGAGAGGGTTCACCCCTCCACTTT. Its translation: CASSLAGGEGSPLHF.

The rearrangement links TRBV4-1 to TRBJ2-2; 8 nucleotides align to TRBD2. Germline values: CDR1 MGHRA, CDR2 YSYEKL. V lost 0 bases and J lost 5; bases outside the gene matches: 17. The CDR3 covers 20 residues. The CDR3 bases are TGCGCCAGCAGCCAAGACTGGCGGGGGGCGGGGGGTCGAAAGACCGGGGAGCTGTTTTTT. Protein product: CASSQDWRGAGGRKTGELFF.

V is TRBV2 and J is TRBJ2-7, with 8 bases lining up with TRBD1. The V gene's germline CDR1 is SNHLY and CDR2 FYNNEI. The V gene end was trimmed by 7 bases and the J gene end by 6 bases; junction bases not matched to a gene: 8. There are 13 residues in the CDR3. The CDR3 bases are TGTGCCAGCAAGGAGACAGGGGCCCTCGAGCAGTACTTC. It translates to CASKETGALEQYF.

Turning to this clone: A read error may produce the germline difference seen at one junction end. CDR3 residues: CATSRKTGDGSTIYF. DNA for the CDR3: TGTGCCACCAGCAGAAAGACAGGGGACGGAAGCACCATATATTTT. The chain links TRBV15 to TRBJ1-3; 8 bases align to TRBD1. There are 15 residues in the CDR3. Germline CDR1 LNHNV, CDR2 YYDKDF (reference sequence).

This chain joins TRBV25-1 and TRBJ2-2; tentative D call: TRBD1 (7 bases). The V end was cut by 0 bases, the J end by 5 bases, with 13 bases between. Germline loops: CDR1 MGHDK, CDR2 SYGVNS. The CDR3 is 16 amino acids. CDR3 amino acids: CASSEYRRGRTGELFF. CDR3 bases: TGTGCCAGCAGTGAATATAGGAGGGGGCGGACCGGGGAGCTGTTTTTT. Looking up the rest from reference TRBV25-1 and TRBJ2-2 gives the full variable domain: EADIYQTPRYLVIGTGKKITLECSQTMGHDKMYWYQQDPGMELHLIHYSYGVNSTEKGDLSSESTVSRIRTEHFPLTLESARPSHTSQYLCASSEYRRGRTGELFFGEGSRLTVL.

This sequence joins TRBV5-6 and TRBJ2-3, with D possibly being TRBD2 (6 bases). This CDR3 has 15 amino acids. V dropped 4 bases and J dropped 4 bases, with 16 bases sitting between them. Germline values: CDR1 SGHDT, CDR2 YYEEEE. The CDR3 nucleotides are TGTGCCAGCAGCCCGGGACTCCGGGGTGCAGATACGCAGTATTTT. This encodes CASSPGLRGADTQYF.

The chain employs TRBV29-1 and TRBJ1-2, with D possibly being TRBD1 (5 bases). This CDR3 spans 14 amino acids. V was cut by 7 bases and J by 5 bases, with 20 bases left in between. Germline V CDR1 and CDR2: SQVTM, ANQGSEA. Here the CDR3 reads CSAVGVGREYGYTF. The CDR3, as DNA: TGCAGCGCGGTTGGGGTCGGCAGGGAATATGGCTACACCTTC.

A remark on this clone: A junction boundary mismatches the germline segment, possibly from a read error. The CDR3 spells CVSSSTGSSYEQYF. CDR3 in DNA: TGTGTCAGCAGCTCGACCGGGAGCTCCTACGAGCAGTACTTC. This chain connects TRBV7-9 to TRBJ2-7; a possible D gene is TRBD2 (6 bases). Germline V lookup: CDR1 SEHNR, CDR2 FQNEAQ (reference sequence). This CDR3 has 14 amino acids.

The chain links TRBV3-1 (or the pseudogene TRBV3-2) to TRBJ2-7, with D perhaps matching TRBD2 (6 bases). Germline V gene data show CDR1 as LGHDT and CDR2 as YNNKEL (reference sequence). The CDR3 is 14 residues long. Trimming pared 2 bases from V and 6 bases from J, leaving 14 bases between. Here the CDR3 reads CASSQRTGEIEQYF. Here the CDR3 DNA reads TGTGCCAGCAGCCAACGTACGGGGGAGATCGAGCAGTACTTC.